The 29 T cell receptor beta chains presented below share a single source sample, sequenced in a study of cytomegalovirus exposure and HLA in healthy donors. The assay was immunoSEQ multiplex PCR, and TCRdb's table has in-frame clones only and misses some. The table lists under 200,000 clones, roughly 86% of them singletons. The specimen was PBMCs. The receptors originated from a woman aged 18-30 years in good health and CMV-seropositive.

The rearrangement joins TRBV18 to TRBJ1-5; D gene uncertain. Deletions cut 6 bases from V and 3 bases from J, with 9 bases between. The germline V gene encodes CDR1 KGHSH and CDR2 LQKENI. This CDR3 contains 13 residues. This chain's CDR3 is CASSPADNQPQHF. The CDR3 DNA reads as TGTGCCAGCTCCCCGGCGGACAATCAGCCCCAGCATTTT.

The V gene is TRBV2, the J gene TRBJ2-3; TRBD1 might be the D (5 bases). The CDR3 is 14 residues long. Germline lookup yields CDR1 SNHLY and CDR2 FYNNEI. With 6 bases removed from V and 3 bases from J, the gap between germline ends came to 13 bases. DNA for the CDR3: TGTGCCAGCAGCAGGGATCGTGGAACAGATACGCAGTATTTT. Translated, it gives CASSRDRGTDTQYF.

The chain is built from TRBV19 and TRBJ2-7, with a weak D call TRBD1 (5 bases). CDR3 length equals 14 residues. Germline lookup yields CDR1 LNHDA and CDR2 SQIVND (reference sequence). Trimming shortened V by 7 bases and J by 2 bases, and 15 bases separated the two germline ends. CDR3 amino acids: CASKYGAGTYEQYF. As DNA, the CDR3 is TGTGCCAGTAAATATGGAGCAGGGACCTACGAGCAGTACTTC.

V and J are TRBV11-2 and TRBJ2-7, with D possibly being TRBD1 (6 bases). The CDR3 loop spans 12 amino acids. V was trimmed by 6 bases and J by 5 bases, leaving 11 bases between them. The germline gives CDR1 SGHAT, CDR2 FQNNGV. The CDR3 nucleotides read TGTGCCAGCAGAACACAGGGAAACGAGCAGTACTTC. It codes for CASRTQGNEQYF. Full variable domain (rest looked up from reference TRBV11-2 and TRBJ2-7): EAGVAQSPRYKIIEKRQSVAFWCNPISGHATLYWYQQILGQGPKLLIQFQNNGVVDDSQLPKDRFSAERLKGVDSTLKIQPAKLEDSAVYLCASRTQGNEQYFGPGTRLTVT.

The V gene is TRBV28, the J gene TRBJ2-4; tentative D call: TRBD1 (6 bases). Per germline, CDR1 MDHEN and CDR2 SYDVKM. This CDR3 contains 13 residues. Trimming pared 10 bases from V and 5 bases from J, leaving 15 bases between. The CDR3 nucleotides are TGTGCCACCACCGGGACACCGGAAAACATTCAGTACTTC. Protein sequence: CATTGTPENIQYF.

This chain connects TRBV5-1 to TRBJ1-3, with 9 bases matching TRBD1. The CDR3 runs to 15 residues. Germline V gives CDR1 SGHRS, CDR2 YFSETQ. V lost 5 bases to trimming and J lost 4 bases; unmatched junction nucleotides: 7. CDR3 DNA: TGCGCCAGCAGAACCGGGACAGGGTTAGGAAACACCATATATTTT. It translates to CASRTGTGLGNTIYF.

This clone was recorded once. The V call is TRBV5-4, the J call TRBJ2-5, with D hard to call. From germline, CDR1 is SGHNT and CDR2 YYREEE (reference sequence). V lost 1 base and J 2 bases, leaving 3 bases between the germline ends. The CDR3 runs 12 residues. CDR3 DNA: TGTGCCAGCAGCTTGCCACAAGAGACCCAGTACTTC. This gives the protein CASSLPQETQYF.

The chain is built from TRBV30 and TRBJ2-2, with TRBD2 identical over 7 bases. V trimming: 3 bases; J trimming: 3 bases; junction bases outside the gene matches: 10. This CDR3 comprises 16 residues. CDR1 is GTSNPN, CDR2 SVGIG, per germline (reference sequence). The CDR3 spells CAWSDWGGTHTGELFF. The CDR3 DNA reads TGTGCCTGGAGCGATTGGGGGGGGACGCACACCGGGGAGCTGTTTTTT.

The chain combines TRBV28 with TRBJ1-1; no definite D call. The V gene lost 2 bases and the J gene lost 0 bases, with 13 bases spanning the gap. This CDR3 region has 16 residues. CDR1 MDHEN and CDR2 SYDVKM come from the germline V gene. The CDR3 is CASSLRPRGMNTEAFF. The CDR3 nucleotides are TGTGCCAGCAGTTTAAGGCCTAGAGGGATGAACACTGAAGCTTTCTTT.

The chain joins TRBV5-4 to TRBJ2-5; the match to TRBD2 covers 10 bases. Germline CDR1 reads SGHNT; CDR2 reads YYREEE (reference sequence). The V gene end was trimmed by 0 bases and the J gene end by 2 bases; junction bases not matched to a gene: 13. This CDR3 is built from 19 residues. The CDR3 spells CASSLVRKSLAGEQETQYF. The CDR3 DNA reads TGTGCCAGCAGCTTGGTCCGTAAGTCCCTAGCGGGAGAGCAAGAGACCCAGTACTTC. Full variable domain (rest looked up from reference TRBV5-4 and TRBJ2-5): ETGVTQSPTHLIKTRGQQVTLRCSSQSGHNTVSWYQQALGQGPQFIFQYYREEENGRGNFPPRFSGLQFPNYSSELNVNALELDDSALYLCASSLVRKSLAGEQETQYFGPGTRLLVL.

The rearrangement joins TRBV6-6 to TRBJ1-1, with D possibly being TRBD1 (6 bases). The V end lost 2 bases, the J end lost 11 bases, and 15 bases lay between the germline ends. The CDR3 loop spans 13 amino acids. CDR1 MNHNY and CDR2 SVGAGI come from the germline V gene (reference sequence). CDR3 sequence: CASSYSQGGAAFF. In DNA, the CDR3 is TGTGCCAGCAGTTACAGCCAAGGGGGGGCTGCTTTCTTT.

This chain links TRBV29-1 with TRBJ2-3; weak D call: TRBD1 (7 bases). CDR1 is SQVTM, CDR2 ANQGSEA, per germline. Trimming left V 4 bases short and J 1 base short, with 12 bases between. The CDR3 extends over 14 amino acids. The CDR3 reads CSVAGGIGTDTQYF. In DNA form, the CDR3 reads TGCAGCGTTGCAGGGGGGATCGGCACAGATACGCAGTATTTT.

DNA of the CDR3: TGTGCCAGCAGTCCAAACCCGGGTTCCTATGGCTACACCTTC. This translates into CASSPNPGSYGYTF. The chain employs TRBV4-2 and TRBJ1-2, with D hard to call. Trimming removed 6 bases from V and 4 bases from J, with 15 bases in between. The CDR3 is made up of 14 amino acids. Germline V gene lookup returns CDR1 LGHNA and CDR2 YNFKEQ.

The rearrangement uses TRBV7-9 and TRBJ2-7; 8 nucleotides line up with TRBD1. V was pared by 3 bases and J by 3 bases, with 10 bases of the junction left unmatched. The germline CDR1 and CDR2 sequences are SEHNR and FQNEAQ (reference sequence). The CDR3 is made up of 16 amino acids. The CDR3 DNA reads as TGTGCCAGCAGCTTCCCCCGGGACAGGATAGACTACGAGCAGTACTTC. Its protein product is CASSFPRDRIDYEQYF.

This clone was seen just once. The V gene is TRBV4-2, the J gene TRBJ1-1, with D possibly TRBD1 on 6 matching bases. Between the trimmed V and J ends, which lost 2 bases and 0 bases, there was a span of 10 bases. The CDR3 length is 15 residues. CDR1 is LGHNA and CDR2 is YNFKEQ in the germline V gene. The CDR3 spells CASSQLQGMNTEAFF. The CDR3 DNA follows: TGTGCCAGCAGCCAACTCCAGGGGATGAACACTGAAGCTTTCTTT.

The chain recombines TRBV7-3 with TRBJ2-3, with D unresolved. This CDR3 comprises 17 residues. V shed 2 bases and J shed 0 bases, with 15 bases lying between them. Per the germline V gene, CDR1 is SGHTA and CDR2 is FQGTGA. CDR3 DNA: TGTGCCAGCAGCTTAGGTTCCCGGTCAGGAAGCACAGATACGCAGTATTTT. It codes for CASSLGSRSGSTDTQYF.

The V gene is TRBV6-5, the J gene TRBJ1-1; D is unresolved. The CDR3 is 14 amino acids. Trimming left V 0 bases short and J 0 bases short, with 5 bases between. Germline-derived CDR1 and CDR2 are MNHEY and SVGAGI. The DNA for the CDR3 is TGTGCCAGCAGTTACTCTCTCCTGAACACTGAAGCTTTCTTT. This translates into CASSYSLLNTEAFF.

This clone was seen only once. The chain combines TRBV9 with TRBJ1-2, with TRBD1 identical over 7 bases. The V and J ends lost 1 base and 4 bases, in that order; junction bases with no gene match: 7. Germline CDR1 SGDLS, CDR2 YYNGEE. This CDR3 region has 15 residues. The CDR3 here is CASSVSSRGVYGYTF. The CDR3, as DNA: TGTGCCAGCAGCGTATCGTCCAGGGGGGTCTATGGCTACACCTTC.

This chain links TRBV5-1 with TRBJ2-7; tentatively, D is TRBD2 (6 bases). The CDR3 runs to 14 residues. From germline, CDR1 is SGHRS and CDR2 YFSETQ. V lost 0 bases and J lost 5, with 12 bases in between. The DNA of the CDR3 is TGCGCCAGCAGCTTGGAGGAGGGGTGGAACGAGCAGTACTTC. Protein sequence: CASSLEEGWNEQYF.

With regard to this clone: A read error may produce the germline difference seen at one junction end. This rearrangement joins TRBV29-1 to TRBJ2-3, with D maybe TRBD1 (6 bases). CDR3 length: 13 amino acids. CDR1 SQVTM and CDR2 ANQGSEA come from the germline V gene. CDR3 nucleotides: TGCAGCGTGACAGGTCCAAGCAAAGATACGCAGTATTTT. This gives the protein CSVTGPSKDTQYF.

This clone was seen only a few times. J is TRBJ1-2 and V is TRBV6-1; no clear D gene. V shed 2 bases and J shed 0 bases, with 13 bases lying between them. The CDR3 is 16 amino acids. From germline, CDR1 is MNHNS and CDR2 SASEGT. The CDR3 DNA reads TGTGCCAGCAGTGAAAACGCGGAAATGTCTAACTATGGCTACACCTTC. It encodes CASSENAEMSNYGYTF.

The CDR3, as DNA: TGTGCCAGCAGCAGGGGGGGGTTAGAGTTGATAGAGACCCAGTACTTC. Its protein is CASSRGGLELIETQYF. The gene calls are TRBV21-1 and TRBJ2-5; TRBD2 is the table's D call, not checked against the DNA. TRBV21-1 is recorded as a pseudogene. The CDR3 is made up of 16 amino acids.

The chain is built from TRBV2 and TRBJ2-7; no reliable D call. Per germline, CDR1 SNHLY and CDR2 FYNNEI. V gave up 3 bases and J gave up 3 bases, with 9 bases separating them. This CDR3 region has 13 residues. CDR3 nucleotides: TGTGCCAGCAGTGACCTATATCACTACGAGCAGTACTTC. It is translated as CASSDLYHYEQYF.

The rearrangement uses TRBV9 and TRBJ2-5; 12 bases map to TRBD2. The ends lost 7 bases at V and 5 bases at J; junction bases unmatched: 3. The germline CDR1 and CDR2 sequences are SGDLS and YYNGEE. The length of the CDR3 is 13 residues. CDR3 bases: TGTGCCAGCGCTAGCGGGAGGGGGGAGACCCAGTACTTC. It yields the protein CASASGRGETQYF.

V is TRBV27 and J is TRBJ2-2; 7 bases fit TRBD2. The germline V gene has CDR1 MNHEY and CDR2 SMNVEV (reference sequence). The CDR3 totals 16 residues. J was trimmed by 7 bases and V by 3 bases; bases with no gene match: 11. The CDR3 reads CASSFGAGVKDGELFF. CDR3 sequence (DNA): TGTGCCAGCAGTTTCGGGGCGGGAGTAAAGGACGGGGAGCTGTTTTTT.

The V and J genes are TRBV12-5 and TRBJ1-1; D perhaps matches TRBD1 (5 bases). The CDR3 is 15 amino acids. Germline-derived CDR1 and CDR2 are LGHNT and FRNRAP. V lost 5 bases to trimming and J lost 1 base, with 14 bases between them. In DNA form, the CDR3 reads TGTGCTAGTGGTCCGGGAGGTCAGGGGAACACTGAAGCTTTCTTT. As protein: CASGPGGQGNTEAFF.

The V call is TRBV9, the J call TRBJ2-1, with 12 bases aligning to TRBD2. This CDR3 is 16 amino acids long. From germline, CDR1 is SGDLS and CDR2 YYNGEE. The V segment lost 3 bases and the J segment 9 bases; nucleotides outside the gene matches: 10. Written as DNA, the CDR3 is TGTGCCAGCAGCGCCCTGACTAGCGGGAGAAGGGGTGAGCAGTTCTTC. This encodes CASSALTSGRRGEQFF.

The chain has TRBV7-9 and TRBJ2-5; TRBD1 is a possible D gene (5 bases). The germline CDR1 and CDR2 sequences are SEHNR and FQNEAQ (reference sequence). The V end lost 4 bases, the J end lost 3 bases, and 18 bases lay between the germline ends. The CDR3 covers 16 residues. The CDR3 DNA reads as TGTGCCAGCAGCTCTAGATACAGGATACTAAAAGAGACCCAGTACTTC. Its protein is CASSSRYRILKETQYF. The full variable domain, rest sourced from reference TRBV7-9 and TRBJ2-5, is DTGVSQNPRHKITKRGQNVTFRCDPISEHNRLYWYRQTLGQGPEFLTYFQNEAQLEKSRLLSDRFSAERPKGSFSTLEIQRTEQGDSAMYLCASSSRYRILKETQYFGPGTRLLVL.

The genes are TRBV11-3 and TRBJ2-3; D is uncertain. Trimming shortened V by 0 bases and J by 10 bases, and 14 bases separated the two germline ends. This CDR3 comprises 14 residues. In germline, CDR1 is SGHNT, CDR2 YENEEA. CDR3 DNA: TGTGCCAGCAGCTTAGATTTAACGACGCAGGCGCAGTATTTT. Its protein is CASSLDLTTQAQYF.